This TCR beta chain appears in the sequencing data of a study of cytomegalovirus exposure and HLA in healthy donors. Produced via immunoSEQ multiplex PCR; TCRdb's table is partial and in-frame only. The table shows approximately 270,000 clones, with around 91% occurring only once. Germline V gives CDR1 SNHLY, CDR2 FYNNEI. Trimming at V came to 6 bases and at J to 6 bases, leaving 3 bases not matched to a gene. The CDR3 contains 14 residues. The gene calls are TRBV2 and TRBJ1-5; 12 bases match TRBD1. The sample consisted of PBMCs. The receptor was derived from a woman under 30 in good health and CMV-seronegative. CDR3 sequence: CASSGTGGGQPQHF. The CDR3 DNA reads TGTGCCAGCAGCGGGACAGGGGGCGGTCAGCCCCAGCATTTT.